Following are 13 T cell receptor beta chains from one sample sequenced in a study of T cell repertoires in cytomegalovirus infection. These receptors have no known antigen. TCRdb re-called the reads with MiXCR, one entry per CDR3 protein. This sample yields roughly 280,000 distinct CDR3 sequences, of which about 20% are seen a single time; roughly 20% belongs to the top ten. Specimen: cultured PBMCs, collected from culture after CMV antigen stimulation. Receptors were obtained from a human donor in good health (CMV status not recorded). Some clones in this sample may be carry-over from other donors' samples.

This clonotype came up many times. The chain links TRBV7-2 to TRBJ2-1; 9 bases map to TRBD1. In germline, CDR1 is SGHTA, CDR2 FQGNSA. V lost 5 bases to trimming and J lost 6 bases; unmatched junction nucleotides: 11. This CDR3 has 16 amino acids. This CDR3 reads CASSATTGGGSNEQFF. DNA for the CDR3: TGTGCCAGCAGCGCTACGACAGGGGGTGGCTCCAATGAGCAGTTCTTC.

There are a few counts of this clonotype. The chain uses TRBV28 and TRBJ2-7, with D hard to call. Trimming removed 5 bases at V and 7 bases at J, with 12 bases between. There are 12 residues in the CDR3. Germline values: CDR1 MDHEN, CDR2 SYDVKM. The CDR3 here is CASSPPRWEQYF. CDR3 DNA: TGTGCCAGCAGTCCCCCCCGTTGGGAGCAGTACTTC.

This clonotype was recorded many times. The CDR3 coding sequence is TGTGCCAGCATGACGGAGCTCTACGAGCAGTACTTC. Translation: CASMTELYEQYF. This chain uses TRBV6-5 with TRBJ2-7; D not resolved. From germline, CDR1 is MNHEY and CDR2 SVGAGI. Trimming took off 7 bases at V and 3 bases at J, with 10 bases between the two ends. The CDR3 contains 12 residues.

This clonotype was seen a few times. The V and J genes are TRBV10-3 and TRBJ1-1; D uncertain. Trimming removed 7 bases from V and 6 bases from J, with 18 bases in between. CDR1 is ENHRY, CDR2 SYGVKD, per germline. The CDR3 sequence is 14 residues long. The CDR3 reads CAINRVGYASEAFF. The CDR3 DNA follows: TGTGCCATCAACCGGGTAGGGTATGCATCTGAAGCTTTCTTT.

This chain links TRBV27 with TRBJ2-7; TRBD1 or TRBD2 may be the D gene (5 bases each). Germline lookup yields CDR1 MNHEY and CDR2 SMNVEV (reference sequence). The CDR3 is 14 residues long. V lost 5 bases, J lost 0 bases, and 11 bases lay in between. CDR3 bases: TGTGCCAGCAGTGCCCGGGACCACTCCTACGAGCAGTACTTC. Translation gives CASSARDHSYEQYF.

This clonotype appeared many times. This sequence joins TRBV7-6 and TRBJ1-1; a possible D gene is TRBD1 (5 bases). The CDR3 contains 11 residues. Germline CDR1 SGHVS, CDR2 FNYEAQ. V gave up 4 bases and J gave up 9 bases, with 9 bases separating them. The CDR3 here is CASSSGEQAFF. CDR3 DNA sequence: TGTGCCAGCAGCTCGGGGGAACAAGCTTTCTTT.

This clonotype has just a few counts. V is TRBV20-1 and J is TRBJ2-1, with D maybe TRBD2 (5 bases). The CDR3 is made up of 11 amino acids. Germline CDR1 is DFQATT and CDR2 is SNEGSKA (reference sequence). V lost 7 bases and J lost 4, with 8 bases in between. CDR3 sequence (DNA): TGCAGTGTCCCGGGGTACAATGAGCAGTTCTTC. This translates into CSVPGYNEQFF.

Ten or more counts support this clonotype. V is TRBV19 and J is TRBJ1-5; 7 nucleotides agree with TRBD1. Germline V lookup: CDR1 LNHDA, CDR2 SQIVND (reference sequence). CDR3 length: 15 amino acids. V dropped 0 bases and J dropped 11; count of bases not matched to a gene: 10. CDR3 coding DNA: TGTGCCAGTAGTATAGATACCCAGGGGGGTTCGACCCAGCATTTT. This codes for CASSIDTQGGSTQHF.

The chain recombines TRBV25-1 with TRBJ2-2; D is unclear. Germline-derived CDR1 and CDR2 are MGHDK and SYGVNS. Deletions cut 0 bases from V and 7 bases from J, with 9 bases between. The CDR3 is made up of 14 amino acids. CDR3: CASSEYERVGELFF. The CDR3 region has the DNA TGTGCCAGCAGTGAATATGAAAGGGTCGGGGAGCTGTTTTTT.

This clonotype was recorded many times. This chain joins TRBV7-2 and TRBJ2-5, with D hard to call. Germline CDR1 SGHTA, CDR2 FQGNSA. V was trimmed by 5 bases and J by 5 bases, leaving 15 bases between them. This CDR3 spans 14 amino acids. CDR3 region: CASSGFGRTETQYF. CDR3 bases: TGTGCCAGCAGCGGGTTCGGGCGGACCGAGACCCAGTACTTC.

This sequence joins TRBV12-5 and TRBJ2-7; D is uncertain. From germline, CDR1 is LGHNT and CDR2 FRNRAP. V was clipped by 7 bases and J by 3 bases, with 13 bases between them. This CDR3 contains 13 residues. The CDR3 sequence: CASALGRNYEQYF. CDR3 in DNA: TGTGCTAGTGCCCTTGGACGGAACTACGAGCAGTACTTC.

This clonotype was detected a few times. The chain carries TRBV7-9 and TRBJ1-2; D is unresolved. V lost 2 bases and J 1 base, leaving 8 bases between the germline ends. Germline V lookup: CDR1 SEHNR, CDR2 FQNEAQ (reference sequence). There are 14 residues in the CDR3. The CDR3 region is CASSLRTDNYGYTF. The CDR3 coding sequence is TGTGCCAGCAGCTTACGGACGGATAACTATGGCTACACCTTC.

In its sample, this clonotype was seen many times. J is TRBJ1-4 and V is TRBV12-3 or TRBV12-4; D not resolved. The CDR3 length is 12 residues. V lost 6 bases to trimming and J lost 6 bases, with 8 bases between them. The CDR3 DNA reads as TGTGCCAGCAGCGCCGCGGATGAAAAACTGTTTTTT. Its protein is CASSAADEKLFF.